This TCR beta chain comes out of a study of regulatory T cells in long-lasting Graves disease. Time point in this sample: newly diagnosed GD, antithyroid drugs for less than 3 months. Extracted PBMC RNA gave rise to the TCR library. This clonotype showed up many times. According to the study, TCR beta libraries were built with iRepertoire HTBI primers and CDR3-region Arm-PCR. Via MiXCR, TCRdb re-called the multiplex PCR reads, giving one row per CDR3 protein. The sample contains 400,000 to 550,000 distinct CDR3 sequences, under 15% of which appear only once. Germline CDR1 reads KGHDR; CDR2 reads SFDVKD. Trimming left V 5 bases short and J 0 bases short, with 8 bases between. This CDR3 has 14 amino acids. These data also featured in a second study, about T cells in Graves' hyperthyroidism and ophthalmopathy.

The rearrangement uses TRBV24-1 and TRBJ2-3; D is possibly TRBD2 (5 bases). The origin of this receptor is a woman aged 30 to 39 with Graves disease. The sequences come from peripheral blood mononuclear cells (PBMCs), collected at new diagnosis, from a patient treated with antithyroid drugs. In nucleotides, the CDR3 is TGTGCCACCAGTGTGCGAGGGAGCACAGATACGCAGTATTTT. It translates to CATSVRGSTDTQYF.